This TCR beta chain was captured in a study of T cell responses to AZD1222 COVID-19 vaccine. Sequencing used immunoSEQ multiplex PCR; TCRdb keeps in-frame clones, though not all of them. Of roughly 180,000 clones listed, 87% are singletons. Study-level findings and limits: Increased Spike-specific TCR breadth and depth were observed after two AZD1222 doses. Repertoires were sampled only after the peak T cell response.

Regarding this clone: Its antigen is unidentified.

The TCR sequence derives from an adult in good health. Sequenced here: peripheral blood, sampled on day 0 of AZD1222 vaccination.

The CDR3 spells CASSQAQGAFYEQYF. CDR3 nucleotides: TGTGCCAGCAGCCAAGCCCAGGGGGCGTTTTACGAGCAGTACTTC. The chain links TRBV4-2 to TRBJ2-7; 8 bases agree with TRBD1. Germline trimming cut 1 base from V and 4 bases from J; bases unmatched to any gene: 6. This CDR3 spans 15 amino acids. The V gene's germline CDR1 is LGHNA and CDR2 YNFKEQ.